These 22 T cell receptor beta chains were all obtained from the same sample, sequenced in a study of beta chain features in type 1 diabetes (dated by TCRdb to between 2017 and 2018). Library preparation employed the immunoSEQ multiplex PCR assay. The entire isolated RNA was reverse transcribed using the High Capacity cDNA Reverse Transcription Kit, and thus expressed TCRB transcripts were sequenced. In its TCRdb copy, this immuneACCESS table keeps in-frame sequences only and misses some clones. Where compared with another copy, unresolved V genes explain less than half of these, and the others have no known cause. The table for this sample lists about 140,000 clones; 9% to 10% of them were counted only once. The ten largest clones add up to 0.55% to 0.75% of the sample. Sequences were obtained from central memory CD4+ T cells from blood. The source is a woman between 40 and 50 years old in good health.

The chain uses TRBV2 and TRBJ1-2; TRBD1 aligns across 9 bases. The CDR3 is 16 amino acids. V lost 3 bases to trimming and J lost 4 bases; unmatched junction nucleotides: 9. The germline V gene has CDR1 SNHLY and CDR2 FYNNEI. The CDR3 coding sequence is TGTGCCAGCAGTGAGAGCACACCGGGACAGGGCTATGGCTACACCTTC. It encodes CASSESTPGQGYGYTF.

To note about this clone: Other DNA sequences from this sample encode an identical CDR3 as well. V usage is TRBV2 and J usage is TRBJ1-6, with D tentatively TRBD1 (5 bases). The V end was cut by 5 bases, the J end by 10 bases, with 12 bases between. The length of the CDR3 is 13 residues. Per the germline V gene, CDR1 is SNHLY and CDR2 is FYNNEI. The CDR3 DNA follows: TGTGCCAGCAGTCGGGACTTCGGCTCACCCCTCCACTTT. Its translation is CASSRDFGSPLHF.

Worth noting for this clone: A read error may account for a junction end that differs from germline. The chain combines TRBV27 with TRBJ2-3; D is possibly TRBD1 (7 bases). CDR1 is MNHEY and CDR2 is SMNVEV in the germline V gene (reference sequence). CDR3 length: 11 residues. The DNA of the CDR3 is TGTGCCAGCAGCGCGGGACAGCCCCTAAATTTT. This encodes CASSAGQPLNF.

This clone was observed a few times. CDR3 loop: CASNLQGRGEKLFF. CDR3 bases: TGTGCCAGCAATCTACAGGGGAGAGGTGAAAAACTGTTTTTT. The chain recombines TRBV7-9 with TRBJ1-4, with 7 bases identical to TRBD1. Germline V gene data show CDR1 as SEHNR and CDR2 as FQNEAQ (reference sequence). V shed 7 bases and J 7 bases; nucleotides not matched to a gene: 9. This CDR3 has 14 residues.

CDR3 sequence reads: CASSTLDSLGTGELFF. The CDR3 DNA reads as TGTGCCAGTAGTACCCTCGACAGCCTGGGGACCGGGGAGCTGTTTTTT. V usage is TRBV19 and J usage is TRBJ2-2, with D possibly being TRBD1 (5 bases). CDR1 LNHDA and CDR2 SQIVND come from the germline V gene (reference sequence). Trimming shortened V by 4 bases and J by 5 bases, and 17 bases separated the two germline ends. The CDR3 covers 16 residues.

The CDR3 spells CASSLNLQGKGGANVLTF. CDR3 bases: TGTGCCAGCAGCTTGAATCTTCAGGGCAAGGGTGGGGCCAACGTCCTGACTTTC. The rearrangement uses TRBV5-8 and TRBJ2-6; D may be TRBD1 (5 bases). The V gene lost 1 base and the J gene lost 3 bases, with 17 bases spanning the gap. CDR1 SGHTS and CDR2 YDEGEE come from the germline V gene. There are 18 residues in the CDR3. The entire variable domain, with the rest obtained from reference TRBV5-8 and TRBJ2-6, is as follows: EAGVTQSPTHLIKTRGQQATLRCSPISGHTSVYWYQQALGLGLQFLLWYDEGEERNRGNFPPRFSGRQFPNYSSELNVNALELEDSALYLCASSLNLQGKGGANVLTFGAGSRLTVL.

The sample holds a few counts of this clone. The chain couples TRBV6-8 to TRBJ2-1; D might be TRBD2 (6 bases). Germline values: CDR1 MNHGY, CDR2 SAAAGT. Trimming took 6 bases from V and 10 from J, leaving 10 bases between them. The CDR3 has 11 residues. In DNA, the CDR3 is TGTGCCAGCAGCCGGACTATCGAGCAGTTCTTC. Its translation: CASSRTIEQFF.

This clone was observed a handful of times. This rearrangement joins TRBV5-1 to TRBJ2-7; TRBD2 matches at 8 bases. CDR1 is SGHRS and CDR2 is YFSETQ in the germline V gene. The CDR3 has 14 residues. V gave up 3 bases and J gave up 9 bases; unmatched junction bases: 11. The CDR3 reads CASSSGTRSTGQYF. CDR3 bases: TGCGCCAGCAGCTCCGGGACTAGGAGTACGGGGCAGTACTTC.

This clone was seen more than once but under ten times. The V and J genes are TRBV7-6 and TRBJ2-3; TRBD2 agrees at 10 bases. V was clipped by 8 bases and J by 7 bases; unmatched bases: 6. This CDR3 contains 13 residues. Germline CDR1 is SGHVS and CDR2 is FNYEAQ. This CDR3 is CASSAGGRNTQYF. CDR3 coding DNA: TGTGCCAGCTCAGCGGGGGGGCGAAATACGCAGTATTTT. The complete variable domain, with remaining parts taken from reference TRBV7-6 and TRBJ2-3, reads GAGVSQSPRYKVTKRGQDVALRCDPISGHVSLYWYRQALGQGPEFLTYFNYEAQQDKSGLPNDRFSAERPEGSISTLTIQRTEQRDSAMYRCASSAGGRNTQYFGPGTRLTVL.

This clone was seen only a few times. This chain links TRBV7-9 with TRBJ2-1; the match to TRBD2 covers 7 bases. V trimming: 3 bases; J trimming: 4 bases; junction bases outside the gene matches: 3. CDR3 length: 14 amino acids. The germline V gene encodes CDR1 SEHNR and CDR2 FQNEAQ (reference sequence). As DNA, the CDR3 is TGTGCCAGCAGCTTGGTGGGGGGGTACAATGAGCAGTTCTTC. Protein sequence: CASSLVGGYNEQFF.

Only a few counts were recorded for this clone. The V call is TRBV27, the J call TRBJ1-2; D is undetermined. CDR3 length: 12 amino acids. V lost 4 bases and J 2 bases, leaving 5 bases between the germline ends. CDR1 is MNHEY, CDR2 SMNVEV, per germline (reference sequence). CDR3 sequence: CASSSGNYGYTF. CDR3 DNA: TGTGCCAGCAGTTCGGGGAACTATGGCTACACCTTC.

The V gene is TRBV1, the J gene TRBJ2-7; TRBD2, the table's D call, lacks a check against the DNA. TRBV1 is an annotated pseudogene. The CDR3 spans 15 residues. Written as DNA, the CDR3 is TGCACCAGCAGCCCCACGGGACTAGCGGGGGCCGAGCAGTACTTC. Its translation is CTSSPTGLAGAEQYF.

This clone was seen a handful of times. The chain links TRBV29-1 to TRBJ1-1; tentatively, D is TRBD1 (6 bases). There are 13 residues in the CDR3. The germline gives CDR1 SQVTM, CDR2 ANQGSEA. The ends were cut back, 8 bases at V and 1 base at J, with 14 bases in the middle. The CDR3 reads CSSDMDRNTEAFF. CDR3 bases: TGCAGCTCTGACATGGACAGGAACACTGAAGCTTTCTTT.

There are many counts of this clone. The chain has TRBV4-3 and TRBJ2-1; no clear D. This CDR3 contains 13 residues. Germline CDR1 LGHNA, CDR2 YSLEER. V was clipped by 0 bases and J by 4 bases, with 4 bases between them. The CDR3 spells CASSQDSYNEQFF. CDR3 nucleotide sequence: TGCGCCAGCAGCCAAGATTCATACAATGAGCAGTTCTTC.

This clone was counted a few times. V is TRBV6-5 and J is TRBJ2-1; 11 bases are shared with TRBD2. V gave up 11 bases and J gave up 7 bases; unmatched junction bases: 10. The CDR3 is 14 residues long. CDR1 and CDR2 from the germline V gene are MNHEY and SVGAGI. CDR3 protein: CACSGGVRSNEQFF. The CDR3 DNA reads TGTGCCTGTAGCGGGGGGGTCAGATCTAATGAGCAGTTCTTC.

This clone was counted a few times. The chain combines TRBV7-9 with TRBJ2-5; tentatively, D is TRBD1 (5 bases). The V end lost 5 bases, the J end lost 0 bases, and 10 bases lay between the germline ends. The germline V gene has CDR1 SEHNR and CDR2 FQNEAQ (reference sequence). CDR3 length: 14 residues. The CDR3 loop reads CASSPTEYQETQYF. The CDR3 DNA sequence: TGTGCCAGCAGCCCGACAGAGTACCAAGAGACCCAGTACTTC.

This clone appeared a few times. This chain uses TRBV9 with TRBJ1-1, with D perhaps matching TRBD1 (5 bases). The CDR3 is 15 residues long. The V gene's germline CDR1 is SGDLS and CDR2 YYNGEE. Trimming pared 4 bases from V and 4 bases from J, leaving 17 bases between. CDR3 protein: CASSTQGLSLTEAFF. CDR3 nucleotide sequence: TGTGCCAGCAGCACGCAGGGCTTGAGCCTCACTGAAGCTTTCTTT.

This clone was found many times. The chain couples TRBV11-2 to TRBJ2-2; TRBD1 might be the D (5 bases). The CDR3 extends over 14 amino acids. Trimming pared 1 base from V and 5 bases from J, leaving 8 bases between. Germline CDR1 reads SGHAT; CDR2 reads FQNNGV. CDR3 sequence (DNA): TGTGCCAGCAGCTTAGCACAGGTGACCGGGGAGCTGTTTTTT. This encodes CASSLAQVTGELFF.

The J gene is TRBJ2-5, the V gene TRBV7-8; D call uncertain. The germline V and J ends were trimmed by 3 bases and 5 bases, with 4 bases remaining between them. The CDR3 extends over 11 amino acids. Germline V gene lookup returns CDR1 SGHVS and CDR2 FQNEAQ. The CDR3 DNA sequence: TGTGCCAGCAGCTTCTCGGAGACCCAGTACTTC. Translation gives CASSFSETQYF.

This clone was observed at least ten times. The chain links TRBV14 to TRBJ2-3; 7 positions match TRBD1. CDR3 length: 16 residues. CDR1 is SGHDN and CDR2 is FVKESK in the germline V gene. Trimming cost V 4 bases and J 2 bases; bases outside gene matches: 9. The CDR3 nucleotides are TGTGCCAGCAGCCTCGAACGGACAGGCCACACAGATACGCAGTATTTT. Encoded protein: CASSLERTGHTDTQYF.

This clone has more than one count but fewer than ten. The rearrangement uses TRBV7-9 and TRBJ1-1; no firm D call. The ends were cut back, 5 bases at V and 6 bases at J, with 7 bases in the middle. CDR3 length: 11 residues. Looked up from germline, CDR1 is SEHNR and CDR2 is FQNEAQ (reference sequence). Here the CDR3 DNA reads TGTGCCAGCAGCCTCAGATCTGAAGCTTTCTTT. It translates to CASSLRSEAFF.

The chain links TRBV7-9 to TRBJ1-5; no definite D call. The CDR3 totals 9 residues. The germline CDR1 and CDR2 sequences are SEHNR and FQNEAQ (reference sequence). Between the trimmed V and J ends, which lost 10 bases and 9 bases, there was a span of 7 bases. The CDR3 region has the DNA TGTGCCAACCCCGGGCCCCAGCATTTT. Amino acid sequence: CANPGPQHF.